The T cell receptor beta chain under discussion was sequenced for a study of blood T cell repertoires in COVID-19. The overall study: Samples came from the United States, Italy and Spain, spanning acute and convalescent COVID-19.

V lost 4 bases and J 0 bases, leaving 10 bases between the germline ends. This CDR3 comprises 14 residues. Per germline, CDR1 SGDLS and CDR2 YYNGEE. Cohort assignment relied on participant-reported clinical history. Symptom resolution, clearance, or two negative PCRs marked donors in Cohort 3 as recovered. Original methodology: Quantification of nucleated cells was approximated via reference gene primer amplification. Generated by immunoSEQ multiplex PCR, the TCRdb table keeps only in-frame clones and is missing some. V, J and clone size are those of that table, while D and trimming were read from the DNA. Among over 150,000 clones listed, approximately 86% were seen once.

The TCR sequence derives from a woman aged 25 to 39 who had recovered from COVID-19. The chain employs TRBV9 and TRBJ2-5, with TRBD2 as a possible D gene (5 bases). Sequences were obtained from PBMCs or T cells enriched from blood (not recorded which). The CDR3 coding sequence is TGTGCCAGCAGCCCGTCGGGGTACCAAGAGACCCAGTACTTC. Amino acids: CASSPSGYQETQYF.